Below, 8 T cell receptor beta chains from the same sample are listed, as sequenced in a study of OX40 agonist ivuxolimab in advanced cancers. The method was immunoSEQ multiplex PCR; TCRdb's version includes in-frame clones alone and lacks a portion of them. The sample has 80,000 to 95,000 clones, about 88% seen once. This specimen consisted of CD4+ or CD8+ T cells sorted from blood, obtained in a trial of the OX40 agonist ivuxolimab. All receptors come from an adult with an advanced solid tumor such as melanoma, head and neck, liver or kidney cancer.

J is TRBJ2-2 and V is TRBV11-2; 7 positions agree with TRBD1. Trimming cost V 1 base and J 3 bases; bases outside gene matches: 2. CDR1 and CDR2 (germline): SGHAT, FQNNGV. The CDR3 runs 15 residues. The CDR3 spells CASSLVGGDTGELFF. The CDR3 coding sequence is TGTGCCAGCAGCTTAGTAGGGGGCGACACCGGGGAGCTGTTTTTT.

V gene TRBV27 combines with J gene TRBJ1-2; 7 bases align to TRBD1. Germline-derived CDR1 and CDR2 are MNHEY and SMNVEV (reference sequence). This CDR3 contains 15 residues. V gave up 1 base and J gave up 9 bases; unmatched junction bases: 11. Written as DNA, the CDR3 is TGTGCCAGCAGTTTATTAAGTACCGGCAGGGGGAGCTACACCTTC. Its protein is CASSLLSTGRGSYTF.

In its sample, this clone was seen once. The chain recombines TRBV7-6 with TRBJ2-3; 10 bases map to TRBD1. V was clipped by 8 bases and J by 5 bases; unmatched bases: 4. This CDR3 comprises 13 residues. Germline V CDR1 and CDR2: SGHVS, FNYEAQ. DNA for the CDR3: TGTGCCAGCGGGACAGGGGCGGGAGATACGCAGTATTTT. Amino acids: CASGTGAGDTQYF.

The chain uses TRBV10-1 and TRBJ1-2; possible D gene TRBD1, 5 bases. Trimming removed 6 bases at V and 6 bases at J, with 23 bases between. Germline CDR1 reads WNHNN; CDR2 reads SYGVQD (reference sequence). The CDR3 has 16 amino acids. The CDR3 nucleotides are TGCGCCAGCAGCCCCTCGGCAGGGCAGACGACTAATGGCTACACCTTC. It encodes CASSPSAGQTTNGYTF.

This rearrangement joins TRBV5-1 to TRBJ2-6; D is unclear. There are 16 residues in the CDR3. The germline CDR1 and CDR2 sequences are SGHRS and YFSETQ. Trimming stripped 0 bases from V and 4 bases from J, with 11 bases between. CDR3 sequence reads: CASSLVPGSGANVLTF. As DNA, the CDR3 is TGCGCCAGCAGCTTGGTGCCCGGATCGGGGGCCAACGTCCTGACTTTC.

V and J are TRBV7-8 and TRBJ2-1, with 11 bases matching TRBD2. The CDR3 spans 15 residues. After removal of 5 bases from V and 6 bases from J, the junction contained 6 bases not matched to a gene. Germline-derived CDR1 and CDR2 are SGHVS and FQNEAQ. CDR3 nucleotide sequence: TGTGCCAGCAGCACTCTAGCGGGAGGTGGCAATGAGCAGTTCTTC. Its translation is CASSTLAGGGNEQFF.

The rearrangement links TRBV11-2 to TRBJ2-3; D is perhaps TRBD2 (7 bases). The CDR3 runs to 17 residues. Germline V CDR1 and CDR2: SGHAT, FQNNGV. V shed 5 bases and J shed 0 bases, with 18 bases lying between them. The CDR3 bases are TGTGCCAGCAGCCCTAGAGGGGGGGCGACTAGCACAGATACGCAGTATTTT. Protein: CASSPRGGATSTDTQYF.

V is TRBV6-6 and J is TRBJ2-5; TRBD1 aligns across 7 bases. The V and J ends lost 5 bases and 1 base, in that order; junction bases with no gene match: 7. CDR1 is MNHNY and CDR2 is SVGAGI in the germline V gene (reference sequence). This CDR3 has 15 amino acids. Written as DNA, the CDR3 is TGTGCCAGCAGTCGACAGGGACGATTCCAAGAGACCCAGTACTTC. Protein product: CASSRQGRFQETQYF.